The T cell receptor beta chain described here comes from a study of beta chain features in type 1 diabetes. Overall study: Summed over all samples, the examined sorted cells came to fewer than 120,000,000. Study-level points and caveats: VDJ junctions from type 1 diabetes patients carried fewer insertions and larger deletions. Moderately but significantly shorter TCRB CDR3s were found in Type 1 diabetes patients in all four CD4+ subsets.

The germline CDR1 and CDR2 sequences are MNHEY and SMNVEV (reference sequence). The CDR3 is 17 amino acids. J lost 2 bases, V lost 5 bases, and 13 bases had no gene match. This clone came up a few times. Its antigen remains unknown. One heparinised blood draw averaging roughly 100 mL was given by each donor. Expressed TCRB transcripts got sequenced, as all isolated RNA was reverse transcribed. Using immunoSEQ multiplex PCR, the repertoire was profiled, and TCRdb retains in-frame clones only, with some absent. There are over 200,000 clones in the sample; about 11% occur only once, and 0.017% lies in the top ten.

This receptor was taken from a young man with type 1 diabetes. The chain carries TRBV27 and TRBJ2-7, with TRBD1 matching 9 bases. Specimen: naive CD4+ T cells from blood. CDR3 amino acids: CASSPKPGTGWTYEQYF. CDR3 bases: TGTGCCAGCAGTCCGAAGCCCGGGACAGGGTGGACCTACGAGCAGTACTTC.